A selection of T cell receptor beta chains follows, all from one sample in a study of molecular identifiers for immune sequencing clone quantification. Each CDR3 protein gets one entry after TCRdb re-called the PCR reads with MiXCR. The sample has 250,000 to 350,000 distinct CDR3 sequences; about a fifth are singletons. Sequencing was carried out using naive CD8+ T cells from blood, with Jurkat cell RNA spiked in. All receptors come from a human donor in good health. Some libraries in this study had Jurkat cell RNA spiked in. CDR3s include the opening cysteine and the closing phenylalanine or tryptophan. A D gene is named only where the DNA matches it firmly. Only part of the rows carry a size: once, few, many, or a class if the clone is expanded.

j_call,v_call,d_call,clone_size,cdr3_aa,cdr3_nt
TRBJ1-1,TRBV12-3/TRBV12-4,.,many,CASSLQGGGTEAFF,TGTGCCAGCAGTTTACAGGGAGGGGGCACTGAAGCTTTCTTT
TRBJ2-3,TRBV12-3/TRBV12-4,TRBD1,few,CASSWPGQGASGTDTQYF,TGTGCCAGCAGTTGGCCGGGACAGGGCGCCTCAGGCACAGATACGCAGTATTTT
TRBJ2-7,TRBV4-1,.,many,CASSQALAKEQYF,TGCGCCAGCAGCCAAGCGCTAGCGAAAGAGCAGTACTTC
TRBJ2-3,TRBV7-2,.,many,CASSPGDTSTDTQYF,TGTGCCAGCAGCCCTGGAGACACCAGCACAGATACGCAGTATTTT
TRBJ2-7,TRBV4-1,.,many,CASSQDLGPYEQYF,TGCGCCAGCAGCCAAGACCTGGGACCCTACGAGCAGTACTTC
TRBJ1-1,TRBV7-9,.,many,CASSLIPGADTEAFF,TGTGCCAGCAGCTTAATTCCAGGGGCGGACACTGAAGCTTTCTTT
TRBJ2-3,TRBV12-3/TRBV12-4,.,few,CASREVGRENGAQYF,TGTGCCAGCAGGGAAGTAGGCAGGGAAAACGGTGCGCAGTATTTT
TRBJ2-7,TRBV5-4,.,many,CASSADGTPYEQYF,TGTGCCAGCAGCGCCGACGGGACACCTTACGAGCAGTACTTC
TRBJ2-7,TRBV5-1,.,many,CASSWASAYEQYF,TGCGCCAGCAGCTGGGCTAGCGCGTACGAGCAGTACTTC
TRBJ1-1,TRBV30,.,many,CAWSPQNTEAFF,TGTGCCTGGAGCCCGCAGAACACTGAAGCTTTCTTT
TRBJ1-4,TRBV15,.,many,CATSSGFNNGANEKLFF,TGTGCCACCAGCTCGGGATTTAACAACGGGGCTAATGAAAAACTGTTTTTT
TRBJ1-5,TRBV2,.,.,CASSGTPRQPQHF,TGTGCCAGCAGTGGCACTCCAAGGCAGCCCCAGCATTTT
TRBJ2-7,TRBV29-1,TRBD1,many,CSVEGQGPYEQYF,TGCAGCGTTGAAGGACAGGGGCCCTACGAGCAGTACTTC
TRBJ2-1,TRBV28,.,many,CASSFRGSSYNEQFF,TGTGCCAGCAGTTTTCGGGGGAGTTCCTACAATGAGCAGTTCTTC
TRBJ2-2,TRBV13,.,.,CASRPDRTGELFF,TGTGCCAGCAGGCCAGACAGGACCGGGGAGCTGTTTTTT
TRBJ2-5,TRBV9,.,many,CASSDDLQETQYF,TGTGCCAGCAGCGATGACCTGCAAGAGACCCAGTACTTC
TRBJ1-4,TRBV9,.,many,CASSVGSVGRTNEKLFF,TGTGCCAGCAGCGTAGGCTCAGTAGGCAGAACTAATGAAAAACTGTTTTTT
TRBJ1-1,TRBV25-1,.,many,CAPHGKANTEAFF,TGTGCCCCTCACGGGAAGGCGAACACTGAAGCTTTCTTT
TRBJ2-5,TRBV7-6,.,many,CASSDSWGEETQYF,TGTGCCAGCAGCGACAGTTGGGGCGAGGAGACCCAGTACTTC
TRBJ1-5,TRBV10-2,.,few,CASSGFRGWEPQHF,TGCGCCAGCAGTGGTTTCAGGGGATGGGAGCCCCAGCATTTT
TRBJ2-7,TRBV19,TRBD2,.,CASSTTSGTAWYEQYF,TGTGCCAGTAGTACCACGAGCGGGACGGCGTGGTACGAGCAGTACTTC
TRBJ2-7,TRBV4-3,.,many,CASSQDSGLAYEQYF,TGCGCCAGCAGCCAAGATTCTGGACTGGCCTACGAGCAGTACTTC
TRBJ2-7,TRBV7-2,TRBD2,many,CASSLAPGTTYEQYF,TGTGCCAGCAGCTTAGCTCCGGGGACTACCTACGAGCAGTACTTC
TRBJ1-1,TRBV4-1,.,many,CASSQDDGSFGVNTEAFF,TGCGCCAGCAGCCAAGACGACGGTTCGTTCGGGGTGAACACTGAAGCTTTCTTT
TRBJ2-5,TRBV20-1,.,many,CSARDGTGETQYF,TGCAGTGCTAGAGATGGGACCGGAGAGACCCAGTACTTC
TRBJ1-3,TRBV9,.,many,CASSVEVGGAFSGNTIYF,TGTGCCAGCAGCGTAGAGGTTGGGGGGGCTTTTTCTGGAAACACCATATATTTT
TRBJ2-7,TRBV4-3,.,many,CASSQESTGNYEQYF,TGCGCCAGCAGCCAAGAGTCCACAGGAAACTACGAGCAGTACTTC
TRBJ1-1,TRBV29-1,.,many,CRAGGVNTEAFF,TGCAGAGCCGGAGGGGTTAACACTGAAGCTTTCTTT
TRBJ2-7,TRBV7-9,.,many,CASSSLTTGTHEQYF,TGTGCCAGCAGCTCGCTCACTACCGGGACTCACGAGCAGTACTTC
TRBJ1-1,TRBV20-1,.,many,CSASSSRGQNTEAFF,TGCAGTGCTAGCTCTTCCAGGGGACAGAACACTGAAGCTTTCTTT
TRBJ2-7,TRBV6-5,.,many,CASRPSEHYEQYF,TGTGCCAGCAGACCATCGGAACACTACGAGCAGTACTTC
TRBJ2-7,TRBV27,.,.,CASSLIGPSSSYEQYF,TGTGCCAGCAGTTTAATAGGGCCCAGTTCTTCCTACGAGCAGTACTTC
TRBJ2-5,TRBV20-1,.,few,CSARPKGMGETQYF,TGCAGTGCTAGGCCCAAGGGAATGGGAGAGACCCAGTACTTC
TRBJ1-1,TRBV27,.,few,CASSVEWNTEAFF,TGTGCCAGCTCGGTGGAATGGAACACTGAAGCTTTCTTT
TRBJ2-3,TRBV11-1,TRBD1,.,CARSAGQGMTDTQYF,TGTGCCCGCAGCGCCGGACAGGGTATGACAGATACGCAGTATTTT
TRBJ2-1,TRBV7-9,.,few,CASSLLQGTFYNEQFF,TGTGCCAGCAGCTTACTGCAGGGAACCTTCTACAATGAGCAGTTCTTC
TRBJ1-1,TRBV7-9,TRBD1,many,CASSLWTGMNTEAFF,TGTGCCAGCAGCTTATGGACAGGGATGAACACTGAAGCTTTCTTT
TRBJ2-3,TRBV5-1,.,many,CASRGAGDTQYF,TGCGCCAGCAGAGGGGCCGGGGATACGCAGTATTTT
TRBJ2-4,TRBV27,.,.,CASSPRGSKNIQYF,TGTGCCAGCAGCCCCCGCGGCAGTAAAAACATTCAGTACTTC
TRBJ2-1,TRBV27,.,few,CASSFASTYEQFF,TGTGCCAGCAGTTTCGCTAGCACTTATGAGCAGTTCTTC
TRBJ2-1,TRBV6-5,.,.,CASSYQDGGKQFF,TGTGCCAGCAGCTATCAGGACGGGGGAAAGCAGTTCTTC
TRBJ1-2,TRBV29-1,TRBD1,few,CSVERQGHYDYTF,TGCAGCGTTGAAAGACAGGGGCACTATGACTACACCTTC
TRBJ2-2,TRBV7-2,TRBD2,many,CASSLVAGGTGELFF,TGTGCCAGCAGCTTAGTGGCGGGGGGGACCGGGGAGCTGTTTTTT
TRBJ2-3,TRBV6-5,.,many,CASSLTTGTDTQYF,TGTGCCAGCAGTTTGACAACCGGCACAGATACGCAGTATTTT
TRBJ2-5,TRBV25-1,.,many,CASSESTGLETQYF,TGTGCCAGCAGTGAATCAACAGGGCTGGAGACCCAGTACTTC
TRBJ2-5,TRBV6-2/TRBV6-3,TRBD2,.,CASSSRLAGGEYQETQYF,TGTGCCAGCAGTTCTCGACTAGCGGGGGGCGAGTACCAAGAGACCCAGTACTTC
TRBJ2-1,TRBV20-1,TRBD2,.,CSARDGGSSYNEQFF,TGCAGTGCTAGGGATGGCGGGAGCTCCTACAATGAGCAGTTCTTC
TRBJ2-1,TRBV5-4,.,many,CASSTTDTNYNEQFF,TGTGCCAGCAGTACGACGGACACCAACTACAATGAGCAGTTCTTC
TRBJ2-3,TRBV6-5,.,many,CASSYSPFSTDTQYF,TGTGCCAGCAGTTACTCCCCATTTAGCACAGATACGCAGTATTTT
TRBJ2-2,TRBV6-5,TRBD2,.,CASSFLRGRKAGELLF,TGTGCCAGCAGTTTTCTGCGCGGGAGGAAGGCCGGGGAGCTGCTTTTT
TRBJ2-7,TRBV4-3,TRBD1,few,CASSPDRLNNEQYF,TGCGCCAGCAGCCCGGACAGGCTTAATAACGAGCAGTACTTC